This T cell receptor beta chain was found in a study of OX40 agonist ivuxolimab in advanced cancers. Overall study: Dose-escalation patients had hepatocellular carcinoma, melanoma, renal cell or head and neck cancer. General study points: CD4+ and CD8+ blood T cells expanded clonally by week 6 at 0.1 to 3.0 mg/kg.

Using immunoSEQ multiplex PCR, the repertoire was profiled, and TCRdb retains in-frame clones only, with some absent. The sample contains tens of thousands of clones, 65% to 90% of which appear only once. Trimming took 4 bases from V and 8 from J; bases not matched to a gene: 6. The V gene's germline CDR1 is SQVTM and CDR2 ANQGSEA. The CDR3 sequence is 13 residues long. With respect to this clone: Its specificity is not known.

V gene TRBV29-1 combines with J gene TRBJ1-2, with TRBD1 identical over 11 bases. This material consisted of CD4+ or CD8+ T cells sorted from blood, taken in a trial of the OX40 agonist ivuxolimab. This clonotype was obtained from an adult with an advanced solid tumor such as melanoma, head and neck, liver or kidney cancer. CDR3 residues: CSVVGQGAWGYTF. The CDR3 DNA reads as TGCAGCGTTGTCGGACAGGGGGCATGGGGCTACACCTTC.